A selection of T cell receptor beta chains follows, all from one sample in a study of cytomegalovirus exposure and HLA in healthy donors. Measured with immunoSEQ multiplex PCR; TCRdb has only the in-frame clones, and not every one. The data show 35,000 to 45,000 clones, 81% seen once. Material for sequencing was PBMCs. Every receptor here comes from a middle-aged woman in good health and CMV-seronegative. Both conserved end residues are part of each CDR3. A D gene is named only where the DNA matches it firmly. Size tells how often a clone was seen (once, few, many) or the class of an expanded clone, and some rows leave it out.

clone_size	v_call	j_call	cdr3_length	d_call	cdr3_aa	cdr3_nt
NA	TRBV27	TRBJ1-1	14	NA	CASSTIQSRTEAFF	TGTGCCAGCTCCACAATACAGTCCCGTACTGAAGCTTTCTTT
NA	TRBV4-3	TRBJ2-1	15	NA	CASSQDLRTTNEQFF	TGCGCCAGCAGCCAAGATCTACGGACTACCAATGAGCAGTTCTTC
NA	TRBV11-2	TRBJ1-1	12	NA	CASSQTRGEAFF	TGTGCCAGCAGCCAGACAAGGGGCGAAGCTTTCTTT
NA	TRBV11-1	TRBJ2-5	15	TRBD1	CASSLKGTAQETQYF	TGTGCCAGCAGCTTAAAGGGGACAGCCCAAGAGACCCAGTACTTC
NA	TRBV10-2	TRBJ1-2	11	NA	CASSEYRTYTF	TGCGCCAGCAGTGAGTACAGGACCTACACCTTC
NA	TRBV7-9	TRBJ2-7	15	TRBD2	CASSLGLAAAYEQYF	TGTGCCAGCAGCTTAGGGCTAGCGGCTGCCTACGAGCAGTACTTC
NA	TRBV6-1	TRBJ2-3	14	TRBD2	CASSEPSGVDTQYF	TGTGCCAGCAGTGAACCTAGCGGGGTAGATACGCAGTATTTT
NA	TRBV7-2	TRBJ1-2	13	NA	CASSLAGRYGYTF	TGTGCCAGCAGCTTAGCTGGGAGGTATGGCTACACCTTC
NA	TRBV25-1	TRBJ2-1	16	TRBD1	CASTYSRDRGGNEQFF	TGTGCCAGCACCTACTCCCGGGACAGGGGGGGCAATGAGCAGTTCTTC
few	TRBV13	TRBJ2-1	13	NA	CASSPPAYNEQFF	TGTGCCAGCAGCCCCCCAGCCTACAATGAGCAGTTCTTC
once	TRBV4-3	TRBJ2-5	19	TRBD2	CASSQAWLAGGALQETQYF	TGCGCCAGCAGCCAAGCATGGCTAGCGGGGGGAGCCCTACAAGAGACCCAGTACTTC
NA	TRBV12-1	TRBJ1-2	11	NA	CASNRDPGYTF	TGTGCCAGCAACCGGGATCCGGGCTACACCTTC
NA	TRBV5-1	TRBJ1-2	13	NA	CASSPDSNYGYTF	TGCGCCAGCAGCCCCGACAGTAACTATGGCTACACCTTC
NA	TRBV7-9	TRBJ2-5	13	TRBD1	CASSSGQGETQYF	TGTGCCAGCAGCTCCGGACAGGGAGAGACCCAGTACTTC
NA	TRBV5-8	TRBJ2-1	16	NA	CASTSWGGASYNEQFF	TGTGCCAGCACCAGCTGGGGAGGAGCCTCCTACAATGAGCAGTTCTTC
NA	TRBV4-1	TRBJ1-1	16	NA	CASSQRPGGGPTEAFF	TGCGCCAGCAGCCAGAGACCGGGCGGGGGTCCCACTGAAGCTTTCTTT
few	TRBV15	TRBJ2-5	15	TRBD1	CATSRDRAPQETQYF	TGTGCCACCAGCAGGGACAGGGCTCCCCAAGAGACCCAGTACTTC
NA	TRBV4-1	TRBJ1-6	15	TRBD1	CASSLLGQRSSPLHF	TGCGCCAGCAGCCTTCTGGGACAGCGAAGTTCACCCCTCCACTTT
NA	TRBV4-1	TRBJ1-2	15	TRBD1	CASSLVWDRNYGYTF	TGCGCCAGCAGTCTTGTCTGGGACAGGAACTATGGCTACACCTTC
once	TRBV7-8	TRBJ1-2	14	NA	CASSFGVAFYGYTF	TGTGCCAGCAGCTTCGGGGTTGCGTTCTATGGCTACACCTTC
NA	TRBV7-6	TRBJ2-1	15	TRBD2	CASSLVAGGGDEQFF	TGTGCCAGCAGCTTAGTAGCGGGGGGCGGCGATGAGCAGTTCTTC
NA	TRBV28	TRBJ1-1	15	NA	CASSTPSPLTTEAFF	TGTGCCAGCAGTACCCCCTCACCACTAACCACTGAAGCTTTCTTT
NA	TRBV7-9	TRBJ1-2	15	NA	CASSLVGRTNYGYTF	TGTGCCAGCAGCTTAGTAGGCAGGACAAACTATGGCTACACCTTC
few	TRBV13	TRBJ2-4	16	TRBD2	CASSLGGRGDENIQYF	TGTGCCAGCAGCTTAGGCGGGAGGGGGGACGAAAACATTCAGTACTTC
NA	TRBV5-1	TRBJ1-1	15	TRBD1	CASSIGTGMNTEAFF	TGCGCCAGCAGCATTGGGACAGGCATGAACACTGAAGCTTTCTTT
once	TRBV25-1	TRBJ1-4	13	TRBD1	CASRDRVNEKLFF	TGTGCCAGCAGGGACAGGGTTAATGAAAAACTGTTTTTT
NA	TRBV7-3	TRBJ2-3	15	TRBD1	CASSLQGASTDTQYF	TGTGCCAGCAGCTTACAGGGGGCTAGCACAGATACGCAGTATTTT
few	TRBV27	TRBJ2-7	13	NA	CASSLSARYEQYF	TGTGCCAGCAGTTTATCGGCACGATACGAGCAGTACTTC
few	TRBV4-3	TRBJ1-1	13	NA	CASSQGGNTEAFF	TGCGCCAGCAGCCAAGGAGGAAACACTGAAGCTTTCTTT
NA	TRBV2	TRBJ2-3	13	NA	CASRGTGMDTQYF	TGTGCCAGCAGGGGAACAGGGATGGATACGCAGTATTTT
NA	TRBV28	TRBJ1-6	14	NA	CASSPDIDNSPLHF	TGTGCCAGCAGTCCGGACATAGATAATTCACCCCTCCACTTT
NA	TRBV29-1	TRBJ2-3	14	NA	CSVDNYELTDTQYF	TGCAGCGTTGATAACTACGAGCTCACAGATACGCAGTATTTT
NA	TRBV5-5	TRBJ1-5	15	TRBD1	CASSPRTGEGKPQHF	TGTGCCAGCAGCCCCCGGACAGGGGAGGGAAAGCCCCAGCATTTT
NA	TRBV7-9	TRBJ2-2	12	NA	CASSPNSGELFF	TGTGCCAGCAGCCCGAATAGCGGGGAGCTGTTTTTT
NA	TRBV5-1	TRBJ2-5	12	NA	CASSFGGETQYF	TGCGCCAGCAGCTTTGGAGGGGAGACCCAGTACTTC
NA	TRBV29-1	TRBJ1-2	11	NA	CSGDLGYGYTF	TGCAGCGGGGACTTAGGCTATGGCTACACCTTC
NA	TRBV28	TRBJ1-1	15	TRBD1	CASSSPDRLNTEAFF	TGTGCCAGCAGTTCCCCGGACAGGTTGAACACTGAAGCTTTCTTT
NA	TRBV5-6	TRBJ1-3	14	NA	CASSLPGGLNTIYF	TGTGCCAGCAGCCTCCCCGGGGGGCTTAACACCATATATTTT
NA	TRBV7-9	TRBJ1-2	13	NA	CASSMTDFGGYTF	TGTGCCAGCAGCATGACAGACTTCGGTGGCTACACCTTC
once	TRBV7-2	TRBJ2-3	16	NA	CASSFYRGSWADTQYF	TGTGCCAGCAGCTTCTATCGGGGTTCCTGGGCGGATACGCAGTATTTT
NA	TRBV28	TRBJ1-2	12	NA	CASSIQASGYTF	TGTGCCAGCAGTATCCAGGCATCTGGCTACACCTTC
NA	TRBV2	TRBJ1-6	14	TRBD1	CASSVGQGNSPLHF	TGTGCCAGCAGTGTGGGACAGGGGAATTCACCCCTCCACTTT
NA	TRBV5-6	TRBJ2-3	16	NA	CASTAYGGGVVDTQYF	TGTGCCAGCACTGCCTATGGAGGGGGGGTTGTAGATACGCAGTATTTT